The T cell receptor (beta chain) described here comes from a study of T-cell reconstitution after alpha-beta-depleted transplantation in children. Many counts were recorded for this clonotype. Its antigen remains unidentified. This CDR3 spans 12 amino acids. J was trimmed by 15 bases and V by 6 bases; bases with no gene match: 11. Germline V gives CDR1 SNHLY, CDR2 FYNNEI. Whole-study results and caveats: The origin of high day-60 TCRbeta diversity in some patients lay in surviving recipient T cells and thymic progenitors. Reportedly, roughly two months post-transplant, alpha-beta T cells arose from several hundred expanded graft clones. Newly produced T cells mostly provided counts and TCRbeta diversity after one year, as hyperexpanded clones declined.

Unique molecular identifiers featured in how the TCRbeta library was prepared. Each CDR3 protein gets one entry after TCRdb re-called the PCR reads with MiXCR. The table has some 200,000 distinct CDR3 sequences, approximately 6.3% seen once. The rearrangement joins TRBV2 to TRBJ2-1, with 7 bases fitting TRBD1. Material: PBMCs, obtained before TCRalphabeta/CD19-depleted stem cell transplant. This TCR came from a boy aged 2 to 9 with acute lymphoblastic leukemia, due to receive a stem cell transplant. The CDR3 reads CASSQTGQKAFF. In nucleotides, the CDR3 is TGTGCCAGCAGCCAGACGGGACAGAAGGCGTTCTTC.